The 25 T cell receptor beta chains below all came from one sample that was sequenced in a study of blood T cell repertoires in COVID-19. Assay used: immunoSEQ multiplex PCR; TCRdb lists only in-frame clones, some missing. Of 150,000 to 200,000 clones listed, roughly 91% were seen once; the top ten hold approximately 4%. The sample comprised peripheral blood. The receptors shown here come from a human donor in a cohort sampled during active COVID-19.

This chain joins TRBV18 and TRBJ2-2; TRBD1 matches 7 bases. Looked up from germline, CDR1 is KGHSH and CDR2 is LQKENI. Trimming at V came to 6 bases and at J to 0 bases, leaving 7 bases not matched to a gene. This CDR3 spans 16 amino acids. Here the CDR3 reads CASSPDRRTNTGELFF. The CDR3 DNA reads as TGTGCCAGCTCCCCGGACAGGCGAACGAACACCGGGGAGCTGTTTTTT.

The chain links TRBV2 to TRBJ1-5, with D possibly TRBD1 on 6 matching bases. CDR1 and CDR2 from the germline V gene are SNHLY and FYNNEI. This CDR3 region has 12 residues. The V end lost 7 bases, the J end lost 5 bases, and 9 bases lay between the germline ends. The chain's CDR3 is CASTEGDQPQHF. For the CDR3, the DNA is TGTGCCAGCACCGAGGGGGATCAGCCCCAGCATTTT.

V is TRBV10-1 and J is TRBJ2-4; 12 nucleotides match TRBD1. Germline loops: CDR1 WNHNN, CDR2 SYGVQD (reference sequence). V gave up 1 base and J gave up 0 bases; unmatched junction bases: 10. The CDR3 spans 20 residues. The CDR3 sequence: CASSELRYRDRGQAKNIQYF. In DNA, the CDR3 is TGCGCCAGCAGTGAGTTAAGGTACCGGGACAGGGGGCAAGCCAAAAACATTCAGTACTTC.

The chain employs TRBV5-4 and TRBJ2-7, with 11 bases matching TRBD1. Germline V gene sequence: CDR1 SGHNT, CDR2 YYREEE (reference sequence). V lost 3 bases to trimming and J lost 8 bases; unmatched junction nucleotides: 13. The CDR3 is 16 residues long. The CDR3 loop reads CASSSRGGQGVGQQYF. CDR3 nucleotide sequence: TGTGCCAGCAGCTCCCGTGGGGGACAGGGGGTCGGTCAGCAGTACTTC.

Turning to this clone: A much larger clone lies one base from this, so it may be a read error. CDR3 sequence (DNA): TGTGCCAGCAGCTTCCCAGGGCCCTACGAGCAGTACTTC. It specifies CASSFPGPYEQYF. The chain recombines TRBV7-2 with TRBJ2-7; D may be TRBD1 (5 bases). Germline CDR1 is SGHTA and CDR2 is FQGNSA. Trimming removed 3 bases from V and 2 bases from J, with 8 bases in between. CDR3 size: 13 residues.

The chain employs TRBV7-2 and TRBJ2-3; D gene unclear. Trimming shortened V by 4 bases and J by 0 bases, and 2 bases separated the two germline ends. The length of the CDR3 is 12 residues. Germline V lookup: CDR1 SGHTA, CDR2 FQGNSA. CDR3 sequence reads: CASSSSTDTQYF. CDR3 DNA sequence: TGTGCCAGCAGCTCAAGCACAGATACGCAGTATTTT.

This sequence joins TRBV2 and TRBJ2-6, with D hard to call. The germline gives CDR1 SNHLY, CDR2 FYNNEI. V shed 7 bases and J shed 0 bases, with 10 bases lying between them. There are 15 residues in the CDR3. Written as DNA, the CDR3 is TGTGCCAGCACTACAACAGACTCTGGGGCCAACGTCCTGACTTTC. Translated: CASTTTDSGANVLTF.

CDR3 nucleotide sequence: TGTGCCAGCAGTGACCGAGGTAGGGGTTACGAGCAGTACTTC. Protein product: CASSDRGRGYEQYF. The genes are TRBV25-1 and TRBJ2-7, with a possible D match to TRBD1 (5 bases). The CDR3 contains 14 residues. CDR1 and CDR2 (germline): MGHDK, SYGVNS. V was pared by 3 bases and J by 4 bases, with 13 bases between.

The CDR3 protein is CASSQRTGSAEAFF. The CDR3 nucleotides are TGCGCCAGCAGCCAAAGAACAGGGAGTGCTGAAGCTTTCTTT. V is TRBV4-1 and J is TRBJ1-1; tentatively, D is TRBD1 (6 bases). The CDR3 runs to 14 residues. The germline V gene encodes CDR1 MGHRA and CDR2 YSYEKL. The germline V and J ends were trimmed by 2 bases and 6 bases, with 13 bases remaining between them.

The V and J genes are TRBV3-1 (or the pseudogene TRBV3-2) and TRBJ1-2; D not certain. Trimming took off 0 bases at V and 4 bases at J, with 6 bases between the two ends. The germline V gene encodes CDR1 LGHDT and CDR2 YNNKEL (reference sequence). The CDR3 runs 13 residues. CDR3 protein: CASSQDGVYGYTF. The CDR3 region has the DNA TGTGCCAGCAGCCAAGATGGAGTCTATGGCTACACCTTC.

J is TRBJ1-2 and V is TRBV5-5, with TRBD1 as a possible D gene (5 bases). The CDR3 runs to 13 residues. With 1 base removed from V and 8 bases from J, the gap between germline ends came to 12 bases. CDR1 and CDR2 (germline): SGHKS, YYEKEE (reference sequence). The CDR3 sequence: CASSLLYAGGYTF. The CDR3 coding sequence is TGTGCCAGCAGCTTGTTGTACGCAGGGGGCTACACCTTC.

This clone has more than one count but fewer than ten. The chain's CDR3 is CASSEAGGNNQPQHF. Here the CDR3 DNA reads TGTGCCAGCAGTGAGGCAGGGGGAAACAATCAGCCCCAGCATTTT. The V call is TRBV2, the J call TRBJ1-5, with TRBD1 matching 7 bases. Germline CDR1 reads SNHLY; CDR2 reads FYNNEI. V shed 3 bases, J shed 3 bases, and the junction held 5 bases outside the gene matches. This CDR3 has 15 residues.

The chain uses TRBV5-1 and TRBJ2-1, with TRBD2 matching over 11 bases. After removal of 4 bases from V and 5 bases from J, the junction contained 5 bases not matched to a gene. The length of the CDR3 is 15 residues. The germline gives CDR1 SGHRS, CDR2 YFSETQ. The CDR3 DNA follows: TGCGCCAGCAGCCTACGGGGACTAGCGGACAATGAGCAGTTCTTC. Amino acid sequence: CASSLRGLADNEQFF. Full variable domain (rest looked up from reference TRBV5-1 and TRBJ2-1): KAGVTQTPRYLIKTRGQQVTLSCSPISGHRSVSWYQQTPGQGLQFLFEYFSETQRNKGNFPGRFSGRQFSNSRSEMNVSTLELGDSALYLCASSLRGLADNEQFFGPGTRLTVL.

The J gene is TRBJ2-1, the V gene TRBV18; 9 bases line up with TRBD2. The V gene's germline CDR1 is KGHSH and CDR2 LQKENI. The CDR3 consists of 16 residues. V lost 3 bases, J lost 7 bases, and 10 bases stayed unmatched. The CDR3 reads CASSPDGGRARNEQFF. The CDR3 DNA reads TGTGCCAGCTCACCGGATGGCGGGAGGGCCCGGAATGAGCAGTTCTTC.

There are a few counts of this clone. V usage is TRBV19 and J usage is TRBJ1-1; TRBD1 is a possible D gene (6 bases). The CDR3 has 15 residues. Germline CDR1 and CDR2: LNHDA and SQIVND (reference sequence). Between the trimmed V and J ends, which lost 1 base and 0 bases, there was a span of 9 bases. CDR3 region: CASSIGTELNTEAFF. In DNA, the CDR3 is TGTGCCAGTAGTATAGGGACAGAATTGAACACTGAAGCTTTCTTT.

The J gene is TRBJ2-3, the V gene TRBV5-5, with 8 bases matching TRBD2. Per the germline V gene, CDR1 is SGHKS and CDR2 is YYEKEE (reference sequence). Trimming cost V 4 bases and J 3 bases; bases outside gene matches: 7. The CDR3 spans 15 residues. The CDR3 DNA reads TGTGCCAGCAGCGAACCGGGAGGGGGGACAGATACGCAGTATTTT. Residues: CASSEPGGGTDTQYF.

Points on this clone: At the DNA level, this CDR3 is encoded by other sequences in the same sample as well. The V and J genes are TRBV18 and TRBJ1-3; D uncertain. V lost 3 bases to trimming and J lost 0 bases, with 9 bases between them. The V gene's germline CDR1 is KGHSH and CDR2 LQKENI. The CDR3 runs 15 residues. The CDR3 DNA is TGTGCCAGCTCACCCGACGGGAGCTCTGGAAACACCATATATTTT. Translating it yields CASSPDGSSGNTIYF.

V gene TRBV18 combines with J gene TRBJ1-5; D is possibly TRBD1 (5 bases). The CDR3 length is 13 residues. Trimming took off 6 bases at V and 4 bases at J, with 10 bases between the two ends. Per germline, CDR1 KGHSH and CDR2 LQKENI. The CDR3 bases are TGTGCCAGCTCCAGGGATAGAAATCAGCCCCAGCATTTT. Translation: CASSRDRNQPQHF.

The table lists this clone with a count of one. This rearrangement joins TRBV28 to TRBJ2-3, with 8 bases aligning to TRBD2. This CDR3 has 17 amino acids. V shed 5 bases, J shed 0 bases, and the junction held 10 bases outside the gene matches. Per germline, CDR1 MDHEN and CDR2 SYDVKM. CDR3 sequence reads: CASSPTRGGTSTDTQYF. The CDR3 DNA reads TGTGCCAGCAGTCCCACCCGGGGGGGAACTAGCACAGATACGCAGTATTTT.

The chain is built from TRBV6-6 and TRBJ2-7, with 12 nucleotides matching TRBD2. The V gene's germline CDR1 is MNHNY and CDR2 SVGAGI (reference sequence). The J segment lost 0 bases and the V segment lost 2 bases, leaving 2 bases of the junction unmatched. This CDR3 has 16 amino acids. DNA of the CDR3: TGTGCCAGCAGTTACGGACTAGCGGGGACCTCCTACGAGCAGTACTTC. It is translated as CASSYGLAGTSYEQYF.

The chain couples TRBV10-3 to TRBJ2-1, with D possibly TRBD2 on 6 matching bases. Germline CDR1 ENHRY, CDR2 SYGVKD. The CDR3 loop spans 13 amino acids. Trimming took 10 bases from V and 6 from J, leaving 16 bases between them. The CDR3 reads CATTPGLPNEQFF. The DNA of the CDR3 is TGTGCCACCACCCCGGGACTCCCCAATGAGCAGTTCTTC.

The rearrangement links TRBV7-2 to TRBJ1-1, with D perhaps matching TRBD1 (6 bases). Trimming shortened V by 1 base and J by 0 bases, and 9 bases separated the two germline ends. This CDR3 has 15 amino acids. Germline lookup yields CDR1 SGHTA and CDR2 FQGNSA. The chain's CDR3 is CASSLGWGLNTEAFF. The CDR3, as DNA: TGTGCCAGCAGCTTAGGGTGGGGGCTGAACACTGAAGCTTTCTTT.

This chain uses TRBV7-2 with TRBJ2-7; weak D call: TRBD1 (5 bases). Germline CDR1 and CDR2: SGHTA and FQGNSA. V lost 2 bases and J 7 bases, leaving 12 bases between the germline ends. This CDR3 region has 13 residues. CDR3 bases: TGTGCCAGCAGCTTATCAGGGAATAAGGAGCAGTACTTC. Encoded protein: CASSLSGNKEQYF.

The chain employs TRBV5-6 and TRBJ1-1, with 7 bases matching TRBD1. This CDR3 comprises 14 residues. From germline, CDR1 is SGHDT and CDR2 YYEEEE. The junction had 4 bases not matched to a gene; V was cut back by 5 bases and J by 0 bases. The CDR3, as DNA: TGTGCCAGCAGACGGACAGGAATGAACACTGAAGCTTTCTTT. It encodes CASRRTGMNTEAFF. The entire variable domain, with the rest obtained from reference TRBV5-6 and TRBJ1-1, is as follows: DAGVTQSPTHLIKTRGQQVTLRCSPKSGHDTVSWYQQALGQGPQFIFQYYEEEERQRGNFPDRFSGHQFPNYSSELNVNALLLGDSALYLCASRRTGMNTEAFFGQGTRLTVV.

The V call is TRBV9, the J call TRBJ2-1, with 11 bases lining up with TRBD2. From germline, CDR1 is SGDLS and CDR2 YYNGEE. V gave up 6 bases and J gave up 3 bases; unmatched junction bases: 5. The CDR3 contains 15 residues. The DNA of the CDR3 is TGTGCCAGCACCCTCACTAGCGGGAGCTACAATGAGCAGTTCTTC. Its protein is CASTLTSGSYNEQFF.